This T cell receptor (beta chain) comes out of a study of cytomegalovirus exposure and HLA in healthy donors. Broader study findings: Some TCR beta chains (roughly 160 of them) were listed as cytomegalovirus-associated. First-cohort TCR clusters were later found to tend to co-occur in the roughly 130 validation repertoires.

Method: immunoSEQ multiplex PCR; TCRdb's copy keeps in-frame clones and lacks some. This table has about 44,000 clones, approximately 93% appearing once. This CDR3 comprises 15 residues. Germline V lookup: CDR1 SNHLY, CDR2 FYNNEI. The ends lost 2 bases at V and 4 bases at J; junction bases unmatched: 4. This clone was counted a single time. The antigen remains unidentified. This TCR came from a woman under 30 in good health and CMV-seronegative. The gene calls are TRBV2 and TRBJ2-5; 10 bases are shared with TRBD1. Sequencing was done on a sample of PBMCs. In DNA, the CDR3 is TGTGCCAGCAGTGAAAGGGGGACAGGGGTAGAGACCCAGTACTTC. Protein sequence: CASSERGTGVETQYF. The whole variable domain, remainder taken from reference TRBV2 and TRBJ2-5, is EPEVTQTPSHQVTQMGQEVILRCVPISNHLYFYWYRQILGQKVEFLVSFYNNEISEKSEIFDDQFSVERPDGSNFTLKIRSTKLEDSAMYFCASSERGTGVETQYFGPGTRLLVL.